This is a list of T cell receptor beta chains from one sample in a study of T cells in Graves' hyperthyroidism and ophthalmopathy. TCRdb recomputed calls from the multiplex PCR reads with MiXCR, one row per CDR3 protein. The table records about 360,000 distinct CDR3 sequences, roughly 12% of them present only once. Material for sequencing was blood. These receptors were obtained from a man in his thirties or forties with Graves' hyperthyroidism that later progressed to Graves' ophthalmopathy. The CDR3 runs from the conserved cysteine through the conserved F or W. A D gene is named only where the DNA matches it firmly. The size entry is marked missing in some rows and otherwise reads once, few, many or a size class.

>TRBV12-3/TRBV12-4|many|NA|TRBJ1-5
TGTGCCAGCAGTAGAGGGACCGACTCGGGGGCCCAGCATTTT
CASSRGTDSGAQHF
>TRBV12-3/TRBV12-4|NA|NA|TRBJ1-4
TGTGCCCGCAGTTCCGGGAATTCGGATGAAAAACTGTTTTTT
CARSSGNSDEKLFF
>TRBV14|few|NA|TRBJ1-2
TGTGCCAGCAGCCAATTCGGGGTCAGCTATGGCTACACCTTC
CASSQFGVSYGYTF
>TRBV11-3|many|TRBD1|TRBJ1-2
TGTGCCAGCAGCCACGGAAGGACAGGGAACGACTATGGCTACACCTTC
CASSHGRTGNDYGYTF
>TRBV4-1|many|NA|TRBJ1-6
TGCGCCAGCAGCCAAGACAGGGGTTCACCCCTCCACTTT
CASSQDRGSPLHF
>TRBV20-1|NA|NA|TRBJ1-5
TGCAGTGCTAGAAGTCAGCGAAGAAACAATCAGCCCCAGCATTTT
CSARSQRRNNQPQHF
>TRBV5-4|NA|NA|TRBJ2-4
TGTGCCAGCAGCCGAGGATACGAGGAAAACATTCAGTACTTC
CASSRGYEENIQYF
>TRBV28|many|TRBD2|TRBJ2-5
TGTGCCAGCAGTTTATATGCGGGGGGGAAAGAGACCCAGTACTTC
CASSLYAGGKETQYF
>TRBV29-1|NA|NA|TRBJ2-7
TGCAGCGTTTACCCCTCCAAAGGGACCTCCTACGAGCAGTACTTC
CSVYPSKGTSYEQYF
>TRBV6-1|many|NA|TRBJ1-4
TGTGCCAGCAGCGGACCCCCAGAGGCGGAAAAACTGTTTTTT
CASSGPPEAEKLFF
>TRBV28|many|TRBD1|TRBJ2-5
TGTGCCAGCAGATACAGGGGGCAGGCCGCCCAAGAGACCCAGTACTTC
CASRYRGQAAQETQYF
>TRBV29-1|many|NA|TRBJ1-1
TGCAGCGGCGCCCCGTTTGGGACTGAAGCTTTCTTT
CSGAPFGTEAFF
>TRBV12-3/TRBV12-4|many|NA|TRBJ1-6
TGTGCCAGCAGTTTAGCGGGGGGCCGCAATTCACCCCTCCACTTT
CASSLAGGRNSPLHF
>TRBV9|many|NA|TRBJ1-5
TGTGCCAGCAGCGTTAGACAGCCCCAGCATTTT
CASSVRQPQHF
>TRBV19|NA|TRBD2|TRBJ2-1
TGTGCCACGGGGACTAGCACCTACAATGAGCAGTTCTTC
CATGTSTYNEQFF
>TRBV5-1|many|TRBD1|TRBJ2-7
TGCGCCAGCAGCTTGGGGGCCTTCGGCAGGGGGATTCTCTCCTACGAGCAGTACTTC
CASSLGAFGRGILSYEQYF
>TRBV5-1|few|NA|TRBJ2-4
TGCGCCAGCAGCTTGATAACTAGGGACATTCAGTACTTC
CASSLITRDIQYF
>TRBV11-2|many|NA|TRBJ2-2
TGTGCCAGCAGCTTAGTTGAGGGCGGGGAGCTGTTTTTT
CASSLVEGGELFF
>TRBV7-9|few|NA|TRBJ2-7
TGTGCCAGCAGCCGGCAGGGGTCTCCTTGGGAGCAGTACTTC
CASSRQGSPWEQYF
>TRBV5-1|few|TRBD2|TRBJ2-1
TGCGCCAGCAGCTTGGCCGTTACTAGCGGGGGTAATGAGCAGTTCTTC
CASSLAVTSGGNEQFF
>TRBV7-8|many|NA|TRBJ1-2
TGTGCCAGCAGCTTAGAGGCCTCCCCCCGTGGCTACACCTTC
CASSLEASPRGYTF
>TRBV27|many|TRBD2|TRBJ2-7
TGTGCCAGCAGGCGACAGTTAGGACTAGTTGCCTACGAGCAGTACTTC
CASRRQLGLVAYEQYF
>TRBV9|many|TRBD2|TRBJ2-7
TGTGCCAGCAGCGTTACCGGCGGGGGATACGAGCAGTACTTC
CASSVTGGGYEQYF
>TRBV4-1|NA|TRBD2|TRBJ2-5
TGCGCCAGCAGCCAAGAGGGGGCTAGCGGGGGGGAGACCCAGTACTTC
CASSQEGASGGETQYF
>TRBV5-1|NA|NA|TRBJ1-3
TGCGCCAGTGGGGAAGGGTACACCATATATTTT
CASGEGYTIYF
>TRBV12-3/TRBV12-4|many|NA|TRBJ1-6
TGTGCCAGCTCCTTTTTAAGGAGACCCCTCCACTTT
CASSFLRRPLHF
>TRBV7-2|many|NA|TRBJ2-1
TGTGCCAGCGGGGGGACTTCCTACAATGAGCAGTTCTTC
CASGGTSYNEQFF
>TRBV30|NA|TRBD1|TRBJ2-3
TGTGCCTGGGGGACAGAAACAGATACGCAGTATTTT
CAWGTETDTQYF
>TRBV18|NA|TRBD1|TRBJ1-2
TGTGCCAGCTCATCTCCGGGACAGGGACGGTATGGCTACACCTTC
CASSSPGQGRYGYTF
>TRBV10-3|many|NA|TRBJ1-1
TGTGCCATCAGTCCCTACCGTGCCGGGGCTGAAGCTTTCTTT
CAISPYRAGAEAFF
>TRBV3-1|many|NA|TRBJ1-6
TGTGCCGGTGGGGCGGGGGGGAATTCACCCCTCCACTTT
CAGGAGGNSPLHF
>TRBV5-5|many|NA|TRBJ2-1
TGTGCCAGCAGCTTGGCCGCGCGGGGACGATACAATGAGCAGTTCTTC
CASSLAARGRYNEQFF
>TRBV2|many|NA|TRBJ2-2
TGTGCCAGCAGTGACAAGAACACCGGGGAGCTGTTTTTT
CASSDKNTGELFF